What follows is one TCR beta chain and its context. Antigen specificity is unknown. Other DNA sequences in this sample translate to the same CDR3. The authors' processing: Junction-only sequences produced by ImmunoSEQ had no quality scores, so filtering differed. Assay used: immunoSEQ multiplex PCR; TCRdb lists only in-frame clones, some missing. V and J calls and clone size follow that table, whereas D and trimming were derived from the DNA. The sample has around 2,000,000 clones; less than 95% are singletons. The data were obtained in a study of shared clonotypes between healthy human individuals. Study-level background: Three plates each covered CD4 naive and memory; CD8 naive two, CD8 memory one. General study points: Though the depth was large, rarefaction showed that sorted-subset sequencing was incomplete.

The germline V and J ends were trimmed by 0 bases and 1 base, with 7 bases remaining between them. CDR3 length: 14 residues. Germline V CDR1 and CDR2: SGHKS, YYEKEE (reference sequence). Terminally differentiated effector memory CD45RA+ cells were excluded by CCR7 positive selection of CD45RO-negative cells. The sequence was obtained from a man aged 18 to 30 in good health. The genes are TRBV5-5 and TRBJ1-1; no clear D. The specimen was naive CD8+ T cells sorted from blood. CDR3 nucleotide sequence: TGTGCCAGCAGCTTGGTAGGCGGGAACACTGAAGCTTTCTTT. Protein product: CASSLVGGNTEAFF.